This T cell receptor beta chain is from a study of cytomegalovirus exposure and HLA in healthy donors. The PCR used 60 Vbeta and 13 Jbeta primers. Profiled with immunoSEQ multiplex PCR; TCRdb holds only in-frame clones, not every one. The sample has about 78,000 clones; over 60% are singletons. The CDR3 is 17 residues long. V dropped 3 bases and J dropped 6; count of bases not matched to a gene: 13. Germline V gives CDR1 SEHNR, CDR2 FQNEAQ (reference sequence). Findings of the study overall: Rarity characterized most TCR sequences, yet some public TCRs appeared in many donors.

With regard to this clone: What it recognizes is unknown.

This TCR came from a woman aged 40 to 50 in good health and CMV-seropositive. This rearrangement joins TRBV7-9 to TRBJ1-1; 10 nucleotides agree with TRBD1. Sequencing was done on a sample of PBMCs. The CDR3 sequence: CASSLSGGQGVGPEAFF. The CDR3 nucleotides are TGTGCCAGCAGCTTGTCGGGTGGACAGGGGGTCGGTCCTGAAGCTTTCTTT.